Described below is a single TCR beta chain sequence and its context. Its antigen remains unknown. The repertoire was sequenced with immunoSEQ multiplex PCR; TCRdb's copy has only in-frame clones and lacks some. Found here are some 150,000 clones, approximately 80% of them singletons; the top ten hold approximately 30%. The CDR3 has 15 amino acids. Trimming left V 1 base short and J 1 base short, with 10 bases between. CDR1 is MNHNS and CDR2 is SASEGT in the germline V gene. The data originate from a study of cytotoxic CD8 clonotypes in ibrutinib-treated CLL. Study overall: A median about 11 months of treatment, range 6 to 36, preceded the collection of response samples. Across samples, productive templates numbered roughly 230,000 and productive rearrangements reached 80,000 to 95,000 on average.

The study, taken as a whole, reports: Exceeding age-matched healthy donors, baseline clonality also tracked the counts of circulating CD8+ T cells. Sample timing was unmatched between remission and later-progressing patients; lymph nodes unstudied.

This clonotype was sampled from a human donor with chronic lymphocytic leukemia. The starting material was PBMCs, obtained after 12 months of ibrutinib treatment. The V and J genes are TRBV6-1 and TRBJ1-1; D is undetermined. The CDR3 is CASSEVLGPNTEAFF. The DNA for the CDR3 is TGTGCCAGCAGTGAAGTTTTAGGCCCGAACACTGAAGCTTTCTTT.